Shown below are 15 T cell receptor beta chains from a single sample sequenced in a study of early T cells in non-severe SARS-CoV-2 infection. MiXCR, applied by TCRdb to the 5' RACE reads, yields one record per CDR3 protein. The sample lists about 42,000 distinct CDR3 sequences, roughly 7.1% occurring once. The material sequenced was whole blood. The receptors originated from an adult who was a healthcare worker with PCR-confirmed SARS-CoV-2 infection or an uninfected control (not recorded which).

Many counts were recorded for this clonotype. The chain is built from TRBV7-8 and TRBJ1-1; no firm D call. Between the trimmed V and J ends, which lost 0 bases and 5 bases, there was a span of 16 bases. This CDR3 is 16 amino acids long. Germline values: CDR1 SGHVS, CDR2 FQNEAQ. The CDR3 DNA sequence: TGTGCCAGCAGCTTAGCGTTGTCGCCTGATGGGACTGAAGCTTTCTTT. This translates into CASSLALSPDGTEAFF.

This clonotype was seen more than once but under ten times. This chain links TRBV25-1 with TRBJ2-5; tentatively, D is TRBD2 (5 bases). Germline V gives CDR1 MGHDK, CDR2 SYGVNS. V dropped 4 bases and J dropped 10 bases, with 7 bases sitting between them. The CDR3 runs 10 residues. The CDR3 here is CASSAGNQYF. DNA of the CDR3: TGTGCCAGCAGTGCGGGGAACCAGTACTTC. The full variable domain, rest sourced from reference TRBV25-1 and TRBJ2-5, is EADIYQTPRYLVIGTGKKITLECSQTMGHDKMYWYQQDPGMELHLIHYSYGVNSTEKGDLSSESTVSRIRTEHFPLTLESARPSHTSQYLCASSAGNQYFGPGTRLLVL.

This clonotype was counted ten times or more. The chain links TRBV7-2 to TRBJ2-7; 8 nucleotides align to TRBD2. J was trimmed by 2 bases and V by 5 bases; bases with no gene match: 5. The CDR3 is made up of 14 amino acids. Germline CDR1 SGHTA, CDR2 FQGNSA. CDR3: CASSPAGAPYEQYF. The CDR3 DNA follows: TGTGCCAGCAGCCCAGCGGGGGCCCCCTACGAGCAGTACTTC. Filled out from reference TRBV7-2 and TRBJ2-7, the complete variable domain reads GAGVSQSPSNKVTEKGKDVELRCDPISGHTALYWYRQSLGQGLEFLIYFQGNSAPDKSGLPSDRFSAERTGGSVSTLTIQRTQQEDSAVYLCASSPAGAPYEQYFGPGTRLTVT.

The chain joins TRBV5-1 to TRBJ2-7; possibly TRBD1 for D (6 bases). CDR3 length: 14 amino acids. Germline values: CDR1 SGHRS, CDR2 YFSETQ. The ends were cut back, 6 bases at V and 1 base at J, with 14 bases in the middle. CDR3 bases: TGCGCCAGCAAGCAGGGGCCAGTATCCTACGAGCAGTACTTC. Translating gives CASKQGPVSYEQYF.

This clonotype was found many times. The chain combines TRBV6-2 or TRBV6-3 with TRBJ2-7; D call uncertain. The CDR3 runs 15 residues. Germline lookup yields CDR1 MNHEY and CDR2 SVGEGT. V lost 0 bases and J 3 bases, leaving 12 bases between the germline ends. CDR3 bases: TGTGCCAGCAGTTACTCGAGTTACGGATACTACGAGCAGTACTTC. Its translation is CASSYSSYGYYEQYF.

This clonotype was picked up many times. The chain joins TRBV6-6 to TRBJ2-1; TRBD2 agrees at 7 bases. Per the germline V gene, CDR1 is MNHNY and CDR2 is SVGAGI (reference sequence). V lost 0 bases, J lost 9 bases, and 11 bases stayed unmatched. CDR3 length: 16 amino acids. CDR3 region: CASSYSGGGAEGEQFF. For the CDR3, the DNA is TGTGCCAGCAGTTACTCGGGCGGGGGAGCGGAAGGTGAGCAGTTCTTC.

The gene calls are TRBV18 and TRBJ2-7; 10 bases map to TRBD1. Germline loops: CDR1 KGHSH, CDR2 LQKENI. V gave up 6 bases and J gave up 1 base; unmatched junction bases: 3. CDR3 length: 14 residues. The CDR3 is CASSRGQGSYEQYF. CDR3 in DNA: TGTGCCAGCTCCCGGGGACAGGGGTCCTACGAGCAGTACTTC.

This clonotype was counted a few times. The chain is built from TRBV6-1 and TRBJ2-1; 7 nucleotides match TRBD1. The V segment lost 6 bases and the J segment 3 bases; nucleotides outside the gene matches: 8. Germline lookup yields CDR1 MNHNS and CDR2 SASEGT. This CDR3 is built from 15 residues. CDR3 amino acids: CASRRPGQSYNEQFF. CDR3 nucleotides: TGTGCCAGCAGACGACCGGGACAGAGCTACAATGAGCAGTTCTTC.

J is TRBJ1-5 and V is TRBV5-4; D is unresolved. The germline CDR1 and CDR2 sequences are SGHNT and YYREEE (reference sequence). CDR3 length: 15 residues. Trimming left V 4 bases short and J 2 bases short, with 13 bases between. CDR3 protein: CASSPDPQGNQPQHF. The DNA of the CDR3 is TGTGCCAGCAGCCCGGATCCCCAAGGCAATCAGCCCCAGCATTTT. The complete variable domain, with remaining parts taken from reference TRBV5-4 and TRBJ1-5, reads ETGVTQSPTHLIKTRGQQVTLRCSSQSGHNTVSWYQQALGQGPQFIFQYYREEENGRGNFPPRFSGLQFPNYSSELNVNALELDDSALYLCASSPDPQGNQPQHFGDGTRLSIL.

This clonotype was observed many times. The chain joins TRBV12-3 or TRBV12-4 to TRBJ1-6; 8 bases fit TRBD1. V lost 5 bases and J lost 0; bases outside the gene matches: 9. CDR3 length: 18 amino acids. In DNA form, the CDR3 reads TGTGCCAGCAGTCGGACAGGGTTCTCTAGCTCCTATAATTCACCCCTCCACTTT. This codes for CASSRTGFSSSYNSPLHF.

This clonotype was counted a few times. The V gene is TRBV7-2, the J gene TRBJ2-2; weak D call: TRBD1 (5 bases). The CDR3 contains 13 residues. Germline CDR1 and CDR2: SGHTA and FQGNSA. Trimming stripped 5 bases from V and 5 bases from J, with 9 bases between. The CDR3 here is CASSPPGTGELFF. In DNA form, the CDR3 reads TGTGCCAGCAGCCCCCCAGGGACCGGGGAGCTGTTTTTT.

The rearrangement links TRBV7-3 to TRBJ2-7; 13 bases agree with TRBD2. Unmatched junction bases numbered 8, after V lost 4 bases and J lost 5 bases. This CDR3 has 16 residues. Germline V gives CDR1 SGHTA, CDR2 FQGTGA. CDR3 loop: CASSSGQTSGGNEQYF. The CDR3 DNA is TGTGCCAGCAGCTCCGGGCAGACTAGCGGGGGGAACGAGCAGTACTTC.

This clonotype occurred a few times. J is TRBJ2-7 and V is TRBV30; possibly TRBD2 for D (6 bases). V shed 0 bases and J shed 3 bases, with 15 bases lying between them. The CDR3 runs 15 residues. Germline values: CDR1 GTSNPN, CDR2 SVGIG (reference sequence). The CDR3, as DNA: TGTGCCTGGAGTGTGAAGACTAGTGGTGACTACGAGCAGTACTTC. Translated: CAWSVKTSGDYEQYF.

This clonotype was observed a handful of times. This chain links TRBV9 with TRBJ1-6; a weak D match, TRBD1 (5 bases). The CDR3 contains 15 residues. Germline loops: CDR1 SGDLS, CDR2 YYNGEE. Deletions cut 6 bases from V and 6 bases from J, with 16 bases between. CDR3 protein: CASTRDRVGNSPLHF. Here the CDR3 DNA reads TGTGCCAGCACCAGGGACCGCGTGGGTAATTCACCCCTCCACTTT. The entire variable domain, with the rest obtained from reference TRBV9 and TRBJ1-6, is as follows: DSGVTQTPKHLITATGQRVTLRCSPRSGDLSVYWYQQSLDQGLQFLIQYYNGEERAKGNILERFSAQQFPDLHSELNLSSLELGDSALYFCASTRDRVGNSPLHFGNGTRLTVT.

This clonotype was counted many times. The chain couples TRBV30 to TRBJ1-1, with a weak D call TRBD1 (6 bases). V shed 0 bases and J shed 4 bases, with 18 bases lying between them. From germline, CDR1 is GTSNPN and CDR2 SVGIG (reference sequence). The CDR3 extends over 16 amino acids. The CDR3 loop is CAWSVTWGPEGTEAFF. The CDR3 DNA sequence: TGTGCCTGGAGTGTAACGTGGGGGCCGGAAGGCACTGAAGCTTTCTTT.